Given below is one TCR beta chain in context. One junction end does not reproduce the germline sequence, and a read error may be involved. The same CDR3 is also encoded by other DNA sequences in this sample. Germline V gives CDR1 DFQATT, CDR2 SNEGSKA (reference sequence). This CDR3 is built from 11 residues. In the original processing: Amplified reference gene primers provided the basis for estimating nucleated cell counts. TCRdb's table, derived via immunoSEQ multiplex PCR, lists solely in-frame clones and lacks some. V, J and clone size were drawn from that table, and D and trimming were deduced from the DNA. The table lists 180,000 or so clones, approximately 86% of them singletons. This entry belongs to a study of blood T cell repertoires in COVID-19. Study summary: The United States, Italy and Spain provided the acute and convalescent COVID-19 samples. Sample material is recorded as cDNA or gDNA derived from T cells, B-cell-depleted T cells, or PBMCs.

Sequencing was done on a sample of peripheral blood. This sequence was found in a man aged 18 to 35 with acute or convalescent COVID-19. This chain uses TRBV20-1 with TRBJ1-1; D possibly corresponds to TRBD1 (6 bases). In DNA form, the CDR3 reads TGCAGTGCTGGACGGGACACCGAAGCTTTCTTT. Protein product: CSAGRDTEAFF.